This entry concerns a single T cell receptor (beta chain). This entry belongs to a study of control samples from healthy donors and cancer patients. Method: immunoSEQ multiplex PCR; TCRdb's copy keeps in-frame clones and lacks some. The table records some 200,000 clones, approximately 92% of them present only once. The germline V gene encodes CDR1 LNHDA and CDR2 SQIVND (reference sequence). Trimming removed 5 bases from V and 3 bases from J; junction bases left unmatched: 15. There are 18 residues in the CDR3. V usage is TRBV19 and J usage is TRBJ2-3, with TRBD1 matching 9 bases. Material for sequencing was blood. This sequence was found in a man in his late teens or twenties in good health. The CDR3 DNA sequence: TGTGCCAGTAGTCGTTCTACCGGGACAGGGATTGTGACAGATACGCAGTATTTT. Encoded protein: CASSRSTGTGIVTDTQYF. Full variable domain (rest looked up from reference TRBV19 and TRBJ2-3): DGGITQSPKYLFRKEGQNVTLSCEQNLNHDAMYWYRQDPGQGLRLIYYSQIVNDFQKGDIAEGYSVSREKKESFPLTVTSAQKNPTAFYLCASSRSTGTGIVTDTQYFGPGTRLTVL.